These T cell receptor beta chains were read from a single sample in a study of blood T cell repertoires in COVID-19. Method: immunoSEQ multiplex PCR; TCRdb's copy keeps in-frame clones and lacks some. The sample has 70,000 or so clones, roughly 90% seen once. Specimen: peripheral blood. Receptors were obtained from a man aged 45-65 years with acute or convalescent COVID-19. The CDR3 runs from the conserved cysteine through the conserved F or W. The D gene is left open where the match is weak. Only some rows state a clone size, as once, few, many or a class for expanded clones.

>TRBJ2-5|TRBD2|TRBV19|-
CASSFAGGGGEETQYF
TGTGCCAGTAGTTTCGCCGGCGGGGGTGGGGAAGAGACCCAGTACTTC
>TRBJ2-3|-|TRBV29-1|-
CSVDSGSTDTQYF
TGCAGCGTTGATTCAGGGAGCACAGATACGCAGTATTTT
>TRBJ1-1|-|TRBV30|-
CAWRTGLNTEAFF
TGTGCCTGGAGGACAGGACTGAACACTGAAGCTTTCTTT
>TRBJ2-7|TRBD2|TRBV18|-
CASSPQTSGNNYEQYF
TGTGCCAGCTCACCACAGACTAGCGGGAACAACTACGAGCAGTACTTC
>TRBJ1-5|-|TRBV7-2|-
CASSPGLGYQPQHF
TGTGCCAGCAGCCCAGGGTTGGGGTATCAGCCCCAGCATTTT
>TRBJ2-2|-|TRBV4-2|-
CASSQGAGTGELFF
TGTGCCAGCAGCCAGGGGGCAGGAACCGGGGAGCTGTTTTTT
>TRBJ1-3|-|TRBV9|-
CASSVALGGNTIYF
TGTGCCAGCAGCGTAGCTCTAGGTGGAAACACCATATATTTT
>TRBJ2-3|-|TRBV2|-
CASSELSGTDTQYF
TGTGCCAGCAGTGAGTTGTCGGGCACAGATACGCAGTATTTT
>TRBJ2-1|TRBD2|TRBV7-9|-
CASSLRTSLPLGEQFF
TGTGCCAGCAGCTTACGGACTAGTCTCCCCCTCGGTGAGCAGTTCTTC
>TRBJ1-1|-|TRBV15|-
CATSRVARANTEAFF
TGTGCCACCAGCAGAGTGGCCAGGGCGAACACTGAAGCTTTCTTT
>TRBJ2-7|TRBD2|TRBV7-9|-
CASSLISSGRAEHEQYF
TGTGCCAGCAGCTTAATCTCTAGCGGGAGGGCCGAGCACGAGCAGTACTTC
>TRBJ1-1|-|TRBV25-1|-
CASSERWAEAFF
TGTGCCAGCAGTGAAAGGTGGGCGGAAGCTTTCTTT
>TRBJ1-2|-|TRBV6-6|-
CASSDPRVRGYGYTF
TGTGCCAGCAGTGACCCCAGGGTTAGGGGCTATGGCTACACCTTC
>TRBJ2-5|-|TRBV10-2|-
CASSQQETQYF
TGCGCCAGCAGCCAACAAGAGACCCAGTACTTC
>TRBJ1-5|-|TRBV4-2|once
CASSQEAGTINQPQHF
TGTGCCAGCAGCCAAGAAGCCGGGACAATAAATCAGCCCCAGCATTTT
>TRBJ1-1|-|TRBV19|few
CATSLQGLNTEAFF
TGTGCCACGTCCCTACAGGGACTGAACACTGAAGCTTTCTTT
>TRBJ2-2|-|TRBV3-1/TRBV3-2|-
CASSRLLDGELFF
TGTGCCAGCAGCCGACTGCTAGACGGGGAGCTGTTTTTT
>TRBJ2-5|TRBD1|TRBV10-3|-
CAISEVDRGLETQYF
TGTGCCATCAGTGAAGTAGACAGGGGGCTGGAGACCCAGTACTTC
>TRBJ2-1|TRBD2|TRBV4-1|-
CASSQEWKSSGRGEQFF
TGCGCCAGCAGCCAAGAATGGAAAAGTAGCGGGAGAGGTGAGCAGTTCTTC
>TRBJ2-1|TRBD1|TRBV11-2|-
CASSFWTGGSYNEQFF
TGTGCCAGCAGCTTTTGGACAGGCGGCTCCTACAATGAGCAGTTCTTC
>TRBJ2-3|-|TRBV4-2|-
CASTVGDTDTQYF
TGTGCCAGCACCGTCGGAGACACAGATACGCAGTATTTT
>TRBJ2-2|-|TRBV11-1|-
CASSPTGGEPGELFF
TGTGCCAGCAGCCCAACAGGAGGGGAGCCCGGGGAGCTGTTTTTT
>TRBJ2-7|TRBD2|TRBV27|once
CASSIFPGLAGDLKQYF
TGTGCCAGCAGTATATTTCCGGGACTAGCGGGGGATTTGAAGCAGTACTTC
>TRBJ1-2|-|TRBV28|-
CASIGSYGYTF
TGTGCCAGCATAGGGAGTTATGGCTACACCTTC
>TRBJ2-5|-|TRBV10-3|-
CAISPLETLLKETQYF
TGTGCCATCAGTCCATTAGAGACTTTGCTAAAGGAGACCCAGTACTTC
>TRBJ2-3|-|TRBV4-3|-
CASSRRTSGLGDTQYF
TGCGCCAGCAGCCGCAGAACTTCAGGGTTAGGAGATACGCAGTATTTT
>TRBJ1-6|-|TRBV28|few
CASSLVFLNSPLHF
TGTGCCAGCAGTTTAGTATTCCTTAATTCACCCCTCCACTTT
>TRBJ1-5|TRBD1|TRBV19|-
CASSIRDRANQPQHF
TGTGCCAGTAGTATAAGGGACAGGGCAAATCAGCCCCAGCATTTT
>TRBJ2-5|TRBD1|TRBV7-9|-
CASSFEGAGETQYF
TGTGCCAGCAGCTTCGAGGGGGCGGGAGAGACCCAGTACTTC
>TRBJ1-1|TRBD1|TRBV6-6|-
CASSYPDRGTEAFF
TGTGCCAGCAGTTACCCGGACAGGGGCACTGAAGCTTTCTTT
>TRBJ1-1|-|TRBV18|-
CASSQSTGLNTEAFF
TGTGCCAGCTCACAAAGCACAGGGTTGAACACTGAAGCTTTCTTT
>TRBJ2-1|-|TRBV5-1|-
CASSLGGVEDYNEQFF
TGCGCCAGCAGCTTGGGCGGGGTGGAGGATTACAATGAGCAGTTCTTC
>TRBJ1-1|TRBD1|TRBV29-1|-
CSVVGTAIEAFF
TGCAGCGTTGTGGGGACAGCTATCGAAGCTTTCTTT
>TRBJ1-5|TRBD1|TRBV19|once
CAVRGASNQPQHF
TGTGCCGTCAGGGGGGCGAGCAATCAGCCCCAGCATTTT
>TRBJ1-4|-|TRBV3-1/TRBV3-2|-
CASSQTATNEKLFF
TGTGCCAGCAGCCAAACGGCAACTAATGAAAAACTGTTTTTT
>TRBJ2-4|TRBD2|TRBV2|-
CASSVITSGKNIQYF
TGTGCCAGCAGTGTCATTACTAGCGGAAAAAACATTCAGTACTTC
>TRBJ2-5|TRBD1|TRBV28|-
CASSYTPGQGARGETQYF
TGTGCCAGCAGTTACACACCGGGACAGGGGGCACGCGGAGAGACCCAGTACTTC
>TRBJ2-2|TRBD2|TRBV19|-
CASRASGSLSGELFF
TGTGCCAGTAGGGCTAGCGGGAGCCTTTCCGGGGAGCTGTTTTTT
>TRBJ1-2|-|TRBV11-3|-
CASSLDPGQNYGYTF
TGTGCCAGCAGCTTAGATCCCGGACAGAACTATGGCTACACCTTC
>TRBJ2-1|TRBD1|TRBV27|-
CASSGQGDEQFF
TGTGCCAGCAGCGGACAGGGGGATGAGCAGTTCTTC
>TRBJ2-1|TRBD2|TRBV30|-
CAWSRGGGGYNEQFF
TGTGCCTGGAGTCGAGGCGGGGGAGGCTACAATGAGCAGTTCTTC
>TRBJ1-6|-|TRBV19|few
CASSKAGSYNSPLHF
TGTGCCAGTAGTAAAGCCGGCTCCTATAATTCACCCCTCCACTTT
>TRBJ2-3|TRBD1|TRBV7-3|-
CASSLSPGQGYTDTQYF
TGTGCCAGCAGCTTAAGCCCGGGACAGGGTTACACAGATACGCAGTATTTT
>TRBJ1-1|TRBD1|TRBV15|-
CATTVRDRASEAFF
TGTGCCACCACCGTGAGGGACAGGGCATCTGAAGCTTTCTTT
>TRBJ2-1|TRBD2|TRBV2|-
CASSGIAGGIWNEQFF
TGTGCCAGCAGTGGCATAGCGGGAGGGATCTGGAATGAGCAGTTCTTC
>TRBJ2-6|-|TRBV3-1/TRBV3-2|-
CASSQDISGANVLTF
TGTGCCAGCAGCCAAGATATCTCTGGGGCCAACGTCCTGACTTTC
>TRBJ2-5|-|TRBV4-1|-
CASSHLGATDLGTQYF
TGCGCCAGCAGCCATCTGGGGGCGACTGACTTGGGGACCCAGTACTTC
>TRBJ2-1|TRBD2|TRBV7-2|-
CASGRTSGINEQFF
TGTGCCAGCGGACGGACTAGCGGGATCAATGAGCAGTTCTTC
>TRBJ1-6|TRBD1|TRBV5-4|-
CASSWAQGNSPLHF
TGTGCCAGCAGCTGGGCACAGGGGAATTCACCCCTCCACTTT
>TRBJ2-7|-|TRBV25-1|-
CASSDGSYEQYF
TGTGCCAGCAGTGATGGTAGTTACGAGCAGTACTTC
>TRBJ1-1|-|TRBV19|-
CASSSLQESTEAFF
TGTGCCAGTAGTAGTTTACAGGAATCAACTGAAGCTTTCTTT
>TRBJ2-7|-|TRBV6-5|-
CASRAWGPSYEQYF
TGTGCCAGCAGGGCCTGGGGGCCCTCCTACGAGCAGTACTTC
>TRBJ2-3|-|TRBV19|-
CASSNRAGRATDTQYF
TGTGCCAGTAGTAACCGAGCCGGGCGGGCCACAGATACGCAGTATTTT
>TRBJ1-5|-|TRBV6-2/TRBV6-3|-
CASSSLGGVQPQHF
TGTGCCAGCAGTTCCTTGGGGGGGGTGCAGCCCCAGCATTTT
>TRBJ2-2|TRBD2|TRBV3-1/TRBV3-2|once
CASSQRLAITGELFF
TGTGCCAGCAGCCAACGACTAGCGATCACCGGGGAGCTGTTTTTT